What follows are 30 T cell receptor beta chains derived from one specimen sequenced in a study of OX40 agonist ivuxolimab in advanced cancers. Using immunoSEQ multiplex PCR, the repertoire was profiled, and TCRdb retains in-frame clones only, with some absent. The sample carries some 70,000 clones, 80% to 90% recorded once. Source: CD4+ or CD8+ T cells sorted from blood, taken in a trial of the OX40 agonist ivuxolimab. These receptor sequences come from an adult with an advanced solid tumor such as melanoma, head and neck, liver or kidney cancer.

The V gene is TRBV6-6, the J gene TRBJ2-5; D is tentatively TRBD1 or TRBD2 (8 bases each). Germline V gives CDR1 MNHNY, CDR2 SVGAGI (reference sequence). The CDR3 is 15 amino acids. The germline V and J ends were trimmed by 5 bases and 4 bases, with 17 bases remaining between them. CDR3: CASSPGGAGGETQYF. In DNA, the CDR3 is TGTGCCAGCAGTCCAGGGGGCGCGGGGGGAGAGACCCAGTACTTC.

The chain is built from TRBV30 and TRBJ1-1; TRBD1 aligns across 7 bases. Germline CDR1 reads GTSNPN; CDR2 reads SVGIG (reference sequence). V shed 7 bases and J 1 base; nucleotides not matched to a gene: 6. The CDR3 runs to 13 residues. The DNA of the CDR3 is TGTGCCTCCCGGACAGGTACGAACACTGAAGCTTTCTTT. Residues: CASRTGTNTEAFF.

The DNA of the CDR3 is TGTGCCTGGAGTGAGCAGAATCAGCCCCAGCATTTT. Residues: CAWSEQNQPQHF. The chain joins TRBV30 to TRBJ1-5; no clear D. Between the trimmed V and J ends, which lost 1 base and 4 bases, there was a span of 5 bases. This CDR3 has 12 residues. The germline CDR1 and CDR2 sequences are GTSNPN and SVGIG (reference sequence).

The chain employs TRBV4-2 and TRBJ1-2; D unresolved. The CDR3 has 15 residues. CDR1 is LGHNA, CDR2 YNFKEQ, per germline. V dropped 5 bases and J dropped 0 bases, with 13 bases sitting between them. Written as DNA, the CDR3 is TGTGCCAGCAGCTTGGGTCTCGGGACTAACTATGGCTACACCTTC. Translated: CASSLGLGTNYGYTF.

The rearrangement joins TRBV13 to TRBJ2-5; D gene ambiguous. Trimming stripped 3 bases from V and 11 bases from J, with 16 bases between. Germline V gives CDR1 PRHDT, CDR2 FYEKMQ (reference sequence). The CDR3 extends over 13 amino acids. The chain's CDR3 is CASSFGGDLEQYF. The CDR3 nucleotides are TGTGCCAGCAGCTTTGGTGGGGATTTGGAGCAGTACTTC.

This clone was observed a single time. The V gene is TRBV29-1, the J gene TRBJ1-1; a possible D gene is TRBD1 (6 bases). Trimming left V 6 bases short and J 6 bases short, with 14 bases between. This CDR3 contains 12 residues. Germline V gives CDR1 SQVTM, CDR2 ANQGSEA. CDR3 in amino acids: CSVGVQGAEAFF. The CDR3 DNA reads TGCAGCGTGGGGGTACAGGGCGCTGAAGCTTTCTTT.

The CDR3 bases are TGTGCCAGTAGTTCGACAGGGAATCAGCCCCAGCATTTT. Protein sequence: CASSSTGNQPQHF. The genes are TRBV19 and TRBJ1-5, with 7 bases matching TRBD1. Unmatched junction bases numbered 2, after V lost 5 bases and J lost 4 bases. Germline V CDR1 and CDR2: LNHDA, SQIVND (reference sequence). The CDR3 runs to 13 residues. The variable domain in full, with the rest retrieved from reference TRBV19 and TRBJ1-5, is DGGITQSPKYLFRKEGQNVTLSCEQNLNHDAMYWYRQDPGQGLRLIYYSQIVNDFQKGDIAEGYSVSREKKESFPLTVTSAQKNPTAFYLCASSSTGNQPQHFGDGTRLSIL.

The chain has TRBV9 and TRBJ1-5; 10 bases line up with TRBD1. The CDR3 totals 14 residues. The germline gives CDR1 SGDLS, CDR2 YYNGEE. The V gene end was trimmed by 3 bases and the J gene end by 6 bases; junction bases not matched to a gene: 3. CDR3 amino acids: CASSAGQGIQPQHF. Written as DNA, the CDR3 is TGTGCCAGCAGCGCGGGACAGGGGATTCAGCCCCAGCATTTT.

The gene calls are TRBV4-3 and TRBJ1-2; perhaps TRBD1 as D (6 bases). This CDR3 has 15 residues. The V gene lost 0 bases and the J gene lost 8 bases, with 16 bases spanning the gap. Germline values: CDR1 LGHNA, CDR2 YSLEER. The CDR3 sequence is CASSQEWQGMQGYTF. CDR3 nucleotides: TGCGCCAGCAGCCAAGAATGGCAGGGGATGCAGGGCTACACCTTC.

This clone showed up just once. V and J are TRBV6-4 and TRBJ2-1, with D hard to call. The germline CDR1 and CDR2 sequences are MRHNA and SNTAGT. V lost 5 bases and J lost 9, with 17 bases in between. The CDR3 loop spans 14 amino acids. CDR3 region: CASSLLPTTSEQFF. The CDR3 nucleotides read TGTGCCAGCAGTTTGCTCCCAACTACAAGTGAGCAGTTCTTC.

Concerning this clone: Germline is not matched at one junction end, which may reflect a read error. J is TRBJ1-4 and V is TRBV27, with D possibly matching TRBD1 (6 bases). CDR1 is MNHEY, CDR2 SMNVEV, per germline (reference sequence). This CDR3 comprises 14 residues. As DNA, the CDR3 is TGTGCCAGCAGGTTGACAGGCCCTAAGGAAAAACTGTTTTTT. This codes for CASRLTGPKEKLFF.

The chain couples TRBV10-3 to TRBJ2-5; 9 positions match TRBD2. The ends lost 0 bases at V and 5 bases at J; junction bases unmatched: 7. This CDR3 has 16 amino acids. Germline V gene sequence: CDR1 ENHRY, CDR2 SYGVKD. The CDR3 spells CAISESIAGVSETQYF. The CDR3 nucleotides read TGTGCCATCAGTGAGTCTATAGCGGGAGTATCGGAGACCCAGTACTTC.

CDR3 loop: CASSKTGLAGRGEQYF. The CDR3 DNA reads TGTGCCAGTAGTAAAACGGGACTAGCGGGCCGGGGCGAGCAGTACTTC. This chain connects TRBV19 to TRBJ2-7; 12 bases align to TRBD2. The junction had 10 bases not matched to a gene; V was cut back by 4 bases and J by 6 bases. CDR3 size: 16 residues. The germline V gene encodes CDR1 LNHDA and CDR2 SQIVND (reference sequence).

V is TRBV7-6 and J is TRBJ1-4; D perhaps matches TRBD1 (5 bases). Trimming took off 5 bases at V and 6 bases at J, with 19 bases between the two ends. Per the germline V gene, CDR1 is SGHVS and CDR2 is FNYEAQ. The CDR3 totals 16 residues. The CDR3 DNA reads as TGTGCCAGCAGCCCCACCCCGGGGGGGTTTTATGAAAAACTGTTTTTT. Translating gives CASSPTPGGFYEKLFF.

This rearrangement joins TRBV7-2 to TRBJ2-1; 15 nucleotides agree with TRBD2. Germline V gene sequence: CDR1 SGHTA, CDR2 FQGNSA. The length of the CDR3 is 16 residues. The V gene end was trimmed by 1 base and the J gene end by 6 bases; junction bases not matched to a gene: 1. The CDR3 coding sequence is TGTGCCAGCAGCTTAGGGACTAGCGGGAGGGGCAATGAGCAGTTCTTC. It codes for CASSLGTSGRGNEQFF. Full variable domain (rest looked up from reference TRBV7-2 and TRBJ2-1): GAGVSQSPSNKVTEKGKDVELRCDPISGHTALYWYRQSLGQGLEFLIYFQGNSAPDKSGLPSDRFSAERTGGSVSTLTIQRTQQEDSAVYLCASSLGTSGRGNEQFFGPGTRLTVL.

This rearrangement joins TRBV30 to TRBJ2-1, with D possibly TRBD2 on 5 matching bases. V was trimmed by 5 bases and J by 3 bases, leaving 17 bases between them. CDR1 and CDR2 from the germline V gene are GTSNPN and SVGIG (reference sequence). The CDR3 runs 15 residues. The chain's CDR3 is CAWAPGLAYYNEQFF. The DNA of the CDR3 is TGTGCCTGGGCCCCTGGGCTAGCATACTACAATGAGCAGTTCTTC.

The genes are TRBV10-3 and TRBJ1-3; the match to TRBD1 covers 7 bases. CDR1 and CDR2 from the germline V gene are ENHRY and SYGVKD. The CDR3 runs to 14 residues. The V and J ends lost 6 bases and 4 bases, in that order; junction bases with no gene match: 6. The CDR3 sequence is CAIRNDREGNTIYF. In nucleotides, the CDR3 is TGTGCCATCAGAAATGACAGGGAGGGAAACACCATATATTTT.

This chain's CDR3 is CARSLSGDRRRETQYF. The CDR3 nucleotides are TGTGCCAGAAGCTTGAGCGGGGACCGACGAAGGGAGACCCAGTACTTC. The gene calls are TRBV5-3 and TRBJ2-5; TRBD2 aligns across 7 bases. TRBV5-3 belongs to the ORF category, with a function that is uncertain. Unmatched junction bases numbered 11, after V lost 1 base and J lost 5 bases. CDR3 size: 16 residues.

The J gene is TRBJ2-1, the V gene TRBV7-7; D is perhaps TRBD2 (6 bases). With 2 bases removed from V and 5 bases from J, the gap between germline ends came to 13 bases. Germline values: CDR1 SSHAT, CDR2 FNYEAQ (reference sequence). This CDR3 comprises 15 residues. The CDR3 region has the DNA TGTGCCAGCAGCTTAACGGGAGTGGGGAACAATGAGCAGTTCTTC. Its protein is CASSLTGVGNNEQFF.

The chain carries TRBV7-2 and TRBJ2-5; 9 bases agree with TRBD2. V was pared by 1 base and J by 7 bases, with 4 bases of the junction left unmatched. The CDR3 is 14 residues long. Germline V gene data show CDR1 as SGHTA and CDR2 as FQGNSA. The CDR3 DNA sequence: TGTGCCAGCAGCTTAGGTGGTAGCGGGGGGACCCAGTACTTC. This translates into CASSLGGSGGTQYF.

The V and J genes are TRBV5-1 and TRBJ2-1, with 12 bases identical to TRBD2. Trimming took 3 bases from V and 6 from J; bases not matched to a gene: 10. CDR1 and CDR2 (germline): SGHRS, YFSETQ. The CDR3 runs 17 residues. Here the CDR3 reads CASSSRTTSGRGNEQFF. The CDR3 DNA sequence: TGCGCCAGCAGCTCCCGAACGACTAGCGGGAGAGGCAATGAGCAGTTCTTC.

The CDR3 bases are TGTGCCTGGAGTCCTACAACCCAGGGATCCTACGAGCAGTACTTC. This translates into CAWSPTTQGSYEQYF. This chain links TRBV30 with TRBJ2-7; possible D gene TRBD1, 5 bases. Per the germline V gene, CDR1 is GTSNPN and CDR2 is SVGIG (reference sequence). This CDR3 region has 15 residues. Trimming shortened V by 2 bases and J by 1 base, and 15 bases separated the two germline ends.

J is TRBJ1-3 and V is TRBV28; 7 bases are shared with TRBD1. CDR1 MDHEN and CDR2 SYDVKM come from the germline V gene. The V gene end was trimmed by 5 bases and the J gene end by 14 bases; junction bases not matched to a gene: 9. The CDR3 has 12 residues. The CDR3 DNA is TGTGCCAGCAGTACAGGGGCAGGCCGACTATATTTT. Protein product: CASSTGAGRLYF.

The V and J genes are TRBV30 and TRBJ2-7, with D possibly being TRBD2 (6 bases). Deletions cut 0 bases from V and 3 bases from J, with 12 bases between. The CDR3 extends over 14 amino acids. Per the germline V gene, CDR1 is GTSNPN and CDR2 is SVGIG (reference sequence). The CDR3 DNA sequence: TGTGCCTGGAGTGTAGGGGAGGAGCTCTACGAGCAGTACTTC. Translation: CAWSVGEELYEQYF.

The chain recombines TRBV28 with TRBJ2-1; D is unclear. This CDR3 is 16 amino acids long. From germline, CDR1 is MDHEN and CDR2 SYDVKM. Trimming left V 5 bases short and J 3 bases short, with 17 bases between. The CDR3 is CASSRSGYSDYNEQFF. CDR3 nucleotides: TGTGCCAGCAGTCGGTCTGGCTACTCTGACTACAATGAGCAGTTCTTC.

The V and J genes are TRBV13 and TRBJ2-1; TRBD2 might be the D (5 bases). The CDR3 sequence is 14 residues long. From germline, CDR1 is PRHDT and CDR2 FYEKMQ (reference sequence). The V end was cut by 5 bases, the J end by 4 bases, with 12 bases between. CDR3 bases: TGTGCCAGCAGCCCCCCCGGGAAATACAATGAGCAGTTCTTC. This encodes CASSPPGKYNEQFF.

The chain recombines TRBV4-3 with TRBJ1-2; TRBD1 is a possible D gene (6 bases). Germline V gives CDR1 LGHNA, CDR2 YSLEER. The CDR3 has 15 amino acids. The V gene lost 1 base and the J gene lost 4 bases, with 13 bases spanning the gap. The CDR3 nucleotides read TGCGCCAGCAGCCAAGCGGCTACAGGGATCTATGGCTACACCTTC. Translated, it gives CASSQAATGIYGYTF.

The chain carries TRBV9 and TRBJ1-3; D gene uncertain. With 4 bases removed from V and 0 bases from J, the gap between germline ends came to 8 bases. The CDR3 spans 14 residues. Germline V gene lookup returns CDR1 SGDLS and CDR2 YYNGEE. The CDR3 reads CASSPQDSGNTIYF. CDR3 nucleotides: TGTGCCAGCAGCCCCCAAGACTCTGGAAACACCATATATTTT.

This clone was observed once. The CDR3 region is CASSPVANEQFF. CDR3 nucleotides: TGTGCCAGCAGCCCAGTAGCCAATGAGCAGTTCTTC. The V call is TRBV7-9, the J call TRBJ2-1, with no clear D. The CDR3 length is 12 residues. From germline, CDR1 is SEHNR and CDR2 FQNEAQ (reference sequence). Trimming shortened V by 5 bases and J by 6 bases, and 8 bases separated the two germline ends.

The chain combines TRBV2 with TRBJ2-4; 9 nucleotides line up with TRBD2. The V gene end was trimmed by 0 bases and the J gene end by 0 bases; junction bases not matched to a gene: 12. CDR1 is SNHLY, CDR2 FYNNEI, per germline. CDR3 length equals 20 residues. The CDR3 nucleotides read TGTGCCAGCAGTGAAGCGCCCGGGACTAGCTGGGGGATAGCCAAAAACATTCAGTACTTC. As protein: CASSEAPGTSWGIAKNIQYF.